This paragraph reports one TCR beta chain. Its cognate antigen is unknown. The CDR3 is 14 amino acids. CDR1 MNHEY and CDR2 SVGAGI come from the germline V gene. Trimming took 7 bases from V and 3 from J, leaving 15 bases between them. This sample is part of a study of siplizumab effects on memory and regulatory T cells. Regarding the study as a whole: The mapping of alloreactive clones to unstimulated subsets covered only a minor fraction of them. Among mappable alloreactive CD4+ clones, the Treg-derived fraction averaged around 70% with siplizumab versus about 25% in controls.

Assayed TCR templates numbered some 9.3 x 10^4 for each sample. The assay was immunoSEQ multiplex PCR, and TCRdb's table has in-frame clones only and misses some. The sample has about 8,600 clones, roughly three quarters seen once. This TCR was sampled from a human donor in good health. Sequencing was performed on effector memory CD8+ T cells sorted from blood. Regarding subset: unstimulated CD8+ effector memory T cells. The chain has TRBV6-5 and TRBJ2-5, with a possible D match to TRBD1 (5 bases). This CDR3 reads CASNPLTAKETQYF. DNA for the CDR3: TGTGCCAGCAACCCATTGACAGCAAAAGAGACCCAGTACTTC.